This TCR beta chain was recorded in a study of blood T cell repertoires in COVID-19 (dated by TCRdb to about 2020). With regard to the full study: The collaborator samples originated in the United States, Italy and Spain and spanned the acute and convalescent phases of COVID-19. The repertoires were made available in a free public database intended to serve as a resource for research on the immune response to SARS-CoV-2. The material from the prospective study consisted of cDNA or gDNA derived from T cells, B-cell-depleted T cells, or PBMCs. Where available, HLA class I and class II types were obtained from metadata supplied by the sample provider rather than from assay-based typing. The sample metadata nearly always contained a de-identified subject ID, COVID-19 status, age in years and sex. Samples came from the ongoing ImmuneRACE study (first 160 participants) plus 1,254 subjects from 6 global collaborators. Subjects who had been exposed to COVID-19, were actively infected with it, or had recovered from it provided the deeply sampled blood TCRbeta repertoires that made up the dataset.

The immunoSEQ Assay, a bias-controlled multiplex PCR, was used to amplify TCRbeta CDR3 regions from genomic DNA. The original methods were these. Within the assay, amplification of reference gene primers was used to estimate how many nucleated cells each sample contained. To quantify the absolute abundance of each unique TCRbeta CDR3 rearrangement, sequence reads were collapsed and filtered. For each sample, productive Simpson clonality was calculated by taking the square root of Simpson's diversity index across productive rearrangements. The clones in this table, taken by TCRdb from immuneACCESS, are in-frame only. Not every clone is retained; where verified, under half of the shortfall comes from an unresolved V gene, and the cause of the rest is unknown. V, J and clone size are taken as reported in that table, and D and trimming were inferred from the DNA itself. The sample yields tens of thousands of clones; 91% were counted once. 5.5% to 6.5% of the sample lies in the top ten.

The collaborating institutions used their own protocols to collect whole blood in K2EDTA tubes. For TCRbeta analysis, collaborators shipped samples in one of three forms: frozen whole blood, isolated PBMCs, or DNA extracted from either of those sample types. CDR1 and CDR2, per the germline V gene (reference sequence), are LNHDA and SQIVND. The CDR3 has 13 amino acids, counting the end cysteine and phenylalanine. The read is trimmed to its CDR3 DNA, 39 bases read in frame from base 1. Germline trimming: 9 bases from V, 5 bases from J; junction bases outside gene matches: 8. Points the paper makes about the study in general: The quantity of clinical and demographic metadata differed by source and by participant and was supplied without curation.

In regard to this clone: Its binding antigen is unknown. Nothing much larger sits one base from this clone, and base qualities are not available.

The rearranged chain carries TRBV19 and TRBJ2-5; 8 bases in the junction line up with TRBD2. Sequenced material: peripheral blood. This TCR was sampled from a man aged 45-65 years with active COVID-19. The CDR3 has the sequence CARGGGIRETQYF. The nucleotides are TGTGCCAGGGGCGGGGGGATTCGGGAGACCCAGTACTTC.